The 26 T cell receptor beta chains presented below share a single source sample, sequenced in a study of T-cell memory formation after mild COVID-19. Each CDR3 protein gets one entry after TCRdb re-called the 5' RACE reads with MiXCR. The sample shows approximately 50,000 distinct CDR3 sequences, 9.3% of them seen only once. The sample was PBMCs or a T cell subset sorted from them (not recorded which). The source is an adult woman who had mild COVID-19 (a few samples of this study predate the infection). Cell type and time point are not known.

This clonotype showed up many times. The chain carries TRBV7-2 and TRBJ2-3; TRBD2 is a possible D gene (6 bases). The CDR3 spans 14 residues. Germline V CDR1 and CDR2: SGHTA, FQGNSA. V shed 4 bases and J shed 2 bases, with 10 bases lying between them. CDR3 nucleotides: TGTGCCAGCAGCTCGGGACTTTCCACAGATACGCAGTATTTT. Protein sequence: CASSSGLSTDTQYF.

This rearrangement joins TRBV7-9 to TRBJ1-2; no reliable D call. CDR1 and CDR2 from the germline V gene are SEHNR and FQNEAQ (reference sequence). Trimming removed 11 bases at V and 0 bases at J, with 16 bases between. The CDR3 totals 14 residues. CDR3 in DNA: TGTGCCGTAGGAGGGAACGAACCTAACTATGGCTACACCTTC. Its protein product is CAVGGNEPNYGYTF.

This clonotype was seen a few times. V and J are TRBV3-1 and TRBJ2-7; either TRBD1 or TRBD2 may supply D (7 bases each). The CDR3 has 14 residues. Germline CDR1 is LGHDT and CDR2 is YNNKEL (reference sequence). Deletions cut 6 bases from V and 1 base from J, with 13 bases between. The CDR3 sequence: CASRRGTASYEQYF. CDR3 nucleotides: TGTGCCAGCAGGCGGGGGACAGCTTCCTACGAGCAGTACTTC.

This clonotype was seen more than once but under ten times. The J gene is TRBJ2-6, the V gene TRBV7-8, with D unresolved. Trimming took 5 bases from V and 2 from J, leaving 7 bases between them. The CDR3 is 14 amino acids. Germline values: CDR1 SGHVS, CDR2 FQNEAQ. The CDR3 nucleotides read TGTGCCAGCAGCGTGGGGACTGGGGCCAACGTCCTGACTTTC. Translation: CASSVGTGANVLTF.

This clonotype came up many times. J is TRBJ1-1 and V is TRBV10-3; D may be TRBD1 (5 bases). V dropped 6 bases and J dropped 1 base, with 9 bases sitting between them. Germline-derived CDR1 and CDR2 are ENHRY and SYGVKD. The CDR3 runs to 13 residues. In DNA, the CDR3 is TGTGCCATCAGACTCGGGGGGAACACTGAAGCTTTCTTT. Protein product: CAIRLGGNTEAFF.

This clonotype has more than one count but fewer than ten. The rearrangement joins TRBV5-6 to TRBJ2-3, with D perhaps matching TRBD2 (6 bases). Deletions cut 1 base from V and 0 bases from J, with 6 bases between. This CDR3 spans 14 amino acids. CDR1 is SGHDT, CDR2 YYEEEE, per germline. CDR3 in DNA: TGTGCCAGCAGCTTGCGGGGGAGCACAGATACGCAGTATTTT. Translation gives CASSLRGSTDTQYF. Full variable domain (remainder filled in from reference TRBV5-6 and TRBJ2-3): DAGVTQSPTHLIKTRGQQVTLRCSPKSGHDTVSWYQQALGQGPQFIFQYYEEEERQRGNFPDRFSGHQFPNYSSELNVNALLLGDSALYLCASSLRGSTDTQYFGPGTRLTVL.

This clonotype was seen many times. With a much larger clone just one base away, this may be a read error. The chain uses TRBV20-1 and TRBJ2-5, with D maybe TRBD1 (5 bases). The CDR3 loop spans 11 amino acids. Germline CDR1 DFQATT, CDR2 SNEGSKA (reference sequence). The CDR3 region is CRAPAGRTQYF. Written as DNA, the CDR3 is TGCAGGGCCCCAGCAGGGCGGACCCAGTACTTC.

This clonotype was detected a few times. CDR3 nucleotides: TGTGCTAGTGGTGCATCGGGGAGGGGACTGAAGTTCGCGAACACCGGGGAGCTGTTTTTT. The encoded protein is CASGASGRGLKFANTGELFF. The chain couples TRBV12-5 to TRBJ2-2, with 7 bases identical to TRBD2. There are 20 residues in the CDR3. Trimming removed 5 bases from V and 0 bases from J; junction bases left unmatched: 18. Germline CDR1 reads LGHNT; CDR2 reads FRNRAP.

This clonotype was seen repeatedly, ten times or more. The V gene is TRBV12-3 or TRBV12-4, the J gene TRBJ2-5; no reliable D call. This CDR3 has 13 amino acids. With 4 bases removed from V and 1 base from J, the gap between germline ends came to 7 bases. CDR3 residues: CASSSRGQETQYF. In DNA form, the CDR3 reads TGTGCCAGCAGTTCGAGAGGCCAAGAGACCCAGTACTTC.

The chain carries TRBV20-1 and TRBJ1-1, with D perhaps TRBD1 (5 bases). Trimming took 6 bases from V and 4 from J, leaving 21 bases between them. This CDR3 comprises 15 residues. Germline CDR1 is DFQATT and CDR2 is SNEGSKA (reference sequence). The CDR3 spells CSAKGTSNWGTEAFF. The DNA for the CDR3 is TGCAGTGCCAAGGGGACGTCCAATTGGGGCACTGAAGCTTTCTTT.

This clonotype was detected ten times or more. The chain joins TRBV28 to TRBJ2-2; 9 bases map to TRBD1. The CDR3 contains 17 residues. CDR1 MDHEN and CDR2 SYDVKM come from the germline V gene. Losses at the gene ends were 5 bases for V and 1 base for J; bases not matched to a gene: 8. This CDR3 is CASSHRGTGWNTGELFF. In DNA form, the CDR3 reads TGTGCCAGCAGTCACCGGGGGACAGGGTGGAACACCGGGGAGCTGTTTTTT.

The J gene is TRBJ1-6, the V gene TRBV4-1; D might be TRBD1 (5 bases). Per the germline V gene, CDR1 is MGHRA and CDR2 is YSYEKL. Trimming removed 4 bases from V and 6 bases from J, with 13 bases in between. CDR3 length: 15 amino acids. The CDR3 DNA is TGCGCCAGCAGCCTCATGACAGAACTTAATTCACCCCTCCACTTT. Translating gives CASSLMTELNSPLHF.

This clonotype was seen a few times. This sequence joins TRBV30 and TRBJ1-2; TRBD1 matches 7 bases. Germline assignment: CDR1 GTSNPN and CDR2 SVGIG (reference sequence). The CDR3 runs 13 residues. The V segment lost 3 bases and the J segment 8 bases; nucleotides outside the gene matches: 9. CDR3 residues: CAWSATGADGYTF. The CDR3 nucleotides are TGTGCCTGGAGCGCTACAGGGGCTGACGGCTACACCTTC.

Comments on this clonotype: The CDR3 carries no conserved terminal phenylalanine or tryptophan, so it likely arises from a read error. No DNA is shown, since the ends of the CDR3 on it are uncertain; the CDR3 is the one TCRdb lists. The chain uses TRBV19 and TRBJ2-5; the table's D call of TRBD1 was not tested on the DNA. Germline V lookup: CDR1 LNHDA, CDR2 SQIVND (reference sequence). The CDR3 is made up of 12 amino acids, end residues included. CDR3 in amino acids: CASSTTWGTRIV.

This clonotype was picked up a small number of times. The rearrangement joins TRBV20-1 to TRBJ1-1; D remains unclear. The CDR3 runs 10 residues. V gave up 0 bases and J gave up 7 bases, with 3 bases separating them. CDR1 DFQATT and CDR2 SNEGSKA come from the germline V gene (reference sequence). Written as DNA, the CDR3 is TGCAGTGCTAGAGATGGTGAAGCTTTCTTT. Translated, it gives CSARDGEAFF.

The J gene is TRBJ2-5, the V gene TRBV11-3, with D possibly TRBD2 on 5 matching bases. With 5 bases removed from V and 4 bases from J, the gap between germline ends came to 17 bases. The CDR3 sequence is 15 residues long. Per the germline V gene, CDR1 is SGHNT and CDR2 is YENEEA. CDR3 residues: CASSPPPGILETQYF. CDR3 coding DNA: TGTGCCAGCAGCCCCCCCCCCGGGATACTAGAGACCCAGTACTTC.

This chain's CDR3 is CSAPGQGNTEAFF. The CDR3 bases are TGCAGTGCCCCGGGACAGGGGAACACTGAAGCTTTCTTT. This rearrangement joins TRBV20-1 to TRBJ1-1; 9 bases align to TRBD1. Germline CDR1 is DFQATT and CDR2 is SNEGSKA (reference sequence). This CDR3 comprises 13 residues. Trimming at V came to 6 bases and at J to 1 base, leaving 3 bases not matched to a gene.

A few counts support this clonotype. J is TRBJ2-1 and V is TRBV12-3 or TRBV12-4, with D tentatively TRBD1 (6 bases). This CDR3 is built from 13 residues. V lost 4 bases to trimming and J lost 10 bases, with 14 bases between them. CDR3 sequence reads: CASSSRQVGEQFF. The CDR3 coding sequence is TGTGCCAGCAGTTCCCGACAGGTTGGAGAGCAGTTCTTC.

This clonotype has more than one count but fewer than ten. This sequence joins TRBV20-1 and TRBJ2-1; 8 nucleotides line up with TRBD1. J lost 3 bases, V lost 5 bases, and 6 bases had no gene match. Germline CDR1 reads DFQATT; CDR2 reads SNEGSKA (reference sequence). The CDR3 loop spans 14 amino acids. For the CDR3, the DNA is TGCAGTGCTCCTCGACAGGGGTTCTACAATGAGCAGTTCTTC. The encoded protein is CSAPRQGFYNEQFF.

This clonotype was counted between two and nine times. This chain uses TRBV20-1 with TRBJ2-5; the D is unclear. The CDR3 is made up of 13 amino acids. CDR1 and CDR2 (germline): DFQATT, SNEGSKA (reference sequence). Trimming took 3 bases from V and 4 from J, leaving 12 bases between them. The CDR3 here is CSASLAVAETQYF. CDR3 DNA sequence: TGCAGTGCTAGTTTGGCAGTAGCAGAGACCCAGTACTTC.

The chain combines TRBV20-1 with TRBJ2-1, with D possibly called TRBD1 or TRBD2 (5 bases each). The CDR3 is 15 amino acids. Trimming left V 5 bases short and J 0 bases short, with 14 bases between. Per germline, CDR1 DFQATT and CDR2 SNEGSKA (reference sequence). This CDR3 is CSAPPGRSSYNEQFF. Here the CDR3 DNA reads TGCAGTGCTCCTCCGGGACGCAGCTCCTACAATGAGCAGTTCTTC.

This clonotype was observed a few times. V and J are TRBV5-1 and TRBJ2-2; TRBD2 aligns across 9 bases. The CDR3 has 22 residues. Looked up from germline, CDR1 is SGHRS and CDR2 is YFSETQ. V lost 1 base to trimming and J lost 3 bases; unmatched junction nucleotides: 22. The CDR3 spells CASSLSLTRVSLAGLHTGELFF. The CDR3 nucleotides are TGCGCCAGCAGCTTGTCACTCACGAGAGTGTCACTAGCGGGCTTACACACCGGGGAGCTGTTTTTT.

The rearrangement links TRBV7-3 to TRBJ2-1, with 10 positions matching TRBD1. The CDR3 is 20 residues long. The germline CDR1 and CDR2 sequences are SGHTA and FQGTGA. With 3 bases clipped from V and 4 bases from J, the junction kept 18 bases outside the gene matches. Written as DNA, the CDR3 is TGTGCCAGCAGCTTTCTCCGGGACAGGGGCAGAGCTCCCCTATACAATGAGCAGTTCTTC. It codes for CASSFLRDRGRAPLYNEQFF. The full variable domain, completed using reference TRBV7-3 and TRBJ2-1, is GAGVSQTPSNKVTEKGKYVELRCDPISGHTALYWYRQSLGQGPEFLIYFQGTGAADDSGLPNDRFFAVRPEGSVSTLKIQRTERGDSAVYLCASSFLRDRGRAPLYNEQFFGPGTRLTVL.

The sample holds a few counts of this clonotype. The rearrangement joins TRBV9 to TRBJ2-5; 7 bases match TRBD2. The V gene end was trimmed by 0 bases and the J gene end by 9 bases; junction bases not matched to a gene: 8. CDR1 is SGDLS and CDR2 is YYNGEE in the germline V gene. This CDR3 comprises 14 residues. The CDR3 nucleotides are TGTGCCAGCAGCGTAGATGGGGGAGGGGTGCCCCAGTACTTC. This sequence encodes CASSVDGGGVPQYF.

This clonotype was seen a handful of times. V gene TRBV20-1 combines with J gene TRBJ1-1, with D possibly matching TRBD1 (5 bases). Germline loops: CDR1 DFQATT, CDR2 SNEGSKA (reference sequence). V lost 0 bases and J 0 bases, leaving 17 bases between the germline ends. CDR3 length equals 17 residues. The DNA of the CDR3 is TGCAGTGCTAGAGATCCTAGGACCGGGGCTCTGAACACTGAAGCTTTCTTT. Protein product: CSARDPRTGALNTEAFF.

In this sample, this clonotype turned up many times. V and J are TRBV20-1 and TRBJ1-1, with D possibly being TRBD1 (5 bases). This CDR3 spans 11 amino acids. Germline CDR1 is DFQATT and CDR2 is SNEGSKA (reference sequence). V was clipped by 3 bases and J by 7 bases, with 9 bases between them. The CDR3 protein is CSASQGIEAFF. The CDR3 DNA sequence: TGCAGTGCTAGTCAGGGAATTGAAGCTTTCTTT.